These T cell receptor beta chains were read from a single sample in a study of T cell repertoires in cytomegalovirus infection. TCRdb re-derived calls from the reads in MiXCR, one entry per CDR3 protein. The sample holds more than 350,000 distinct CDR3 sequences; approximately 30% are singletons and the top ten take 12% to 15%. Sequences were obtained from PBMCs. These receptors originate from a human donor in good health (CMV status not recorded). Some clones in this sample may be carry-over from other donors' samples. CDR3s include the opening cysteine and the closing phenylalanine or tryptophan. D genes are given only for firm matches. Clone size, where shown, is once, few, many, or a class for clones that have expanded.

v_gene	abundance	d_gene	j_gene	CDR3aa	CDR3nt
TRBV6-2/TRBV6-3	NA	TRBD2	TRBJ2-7	CASSSLLGGGSSYEQYF	TGTGCCAGCAGCTCCCTCCTCGGCGGGGGGAGCTCCTACGAGCAGTACTTC
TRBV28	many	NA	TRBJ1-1	CASSSPGQGNMNTEAFF	TGTGCCAGCAGCTCCCCCGGTCAGGGCAACATGAACACTGAAGCTTTCTTT
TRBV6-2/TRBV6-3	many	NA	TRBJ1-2	CASRAGQRHGYTF	TGTGCCAGCAGAGCTGGACAGCGACATGGCTACACCTTC
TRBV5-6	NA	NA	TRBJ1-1	CASSFQGSREAFF	TGTGCCAGCAGCTTTCAAGGGAGCCGGGAAGCTTTCTTT
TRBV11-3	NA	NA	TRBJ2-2	CASSYDGSGELFF	TGTGCCAGCAGCTACGACGGTAGCGGGGAGCTGTTTTTT
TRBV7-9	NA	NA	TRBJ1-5	CASSYGQYNQPQHF	TGTGCCAGCAGCTACGGACAGTACAATCAGCCCCAGCATTTT
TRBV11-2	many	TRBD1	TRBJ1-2	CASSLQGASIYGYTF	TGTGCCAGCAGCTTACAGGGGGCTTCGATCTATGGCTACACCTTC
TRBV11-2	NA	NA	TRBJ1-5	CASSFSREVQPQHF	TGTGCCAGCAGCTTCTCCCGAGAGGTGCAGCCCCAGCATTTT
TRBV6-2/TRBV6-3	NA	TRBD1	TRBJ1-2	CASSYGTGSVYGYTF	TGTGCCAGCAGTTATGGGACAGGGAGTGTCTATGGCTACACCTTC
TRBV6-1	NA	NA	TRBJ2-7	CASSPADRYYEQYF	TGTGCCAGCAGTCCGGCGGACAGATACTACGAGCAGTACTTC
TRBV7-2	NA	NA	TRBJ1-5	CASSLGNRVGQPQHF	TGTGCCAGCAGCTTAGGTAACAGGGTCGGTCAGCCCCAGCATTTT
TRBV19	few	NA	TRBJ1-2	CASSTTMLNGYTF	TGTGCCAGTAGTACGACAATGTTGAATGGCTACACCTTC
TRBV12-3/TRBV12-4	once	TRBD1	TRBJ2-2	CASRPGQGRSGELFF	TGTGCCAGCAGACCCGGACAGGGGAGGTCCGGGGAGCTGTTTTTT
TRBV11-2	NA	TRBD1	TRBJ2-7	CASGPAPDTTGGSYEQYF	TGTGCCAGCGGCCCCGCCCCCGACACGACAGGGGGCTCGTACGAGCAGTACTTC
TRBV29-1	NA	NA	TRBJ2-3	CSVFRMFTDTQYF	TGCAGCGTTTTTCGCATGTTCACAGATACGCAGTATTTT
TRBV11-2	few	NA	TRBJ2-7	CASSLVGAVYEQYF	TGTGCCAGCAGCTTAGTGGGGGCTGTTTACGAGCAGTACTTC
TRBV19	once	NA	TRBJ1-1	CASSIDWKVFTEAFF	TGTGCCAGTAGTATAGATTGGAAGGTGTTCACTGAAGCTTTCTTT
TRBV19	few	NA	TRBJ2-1	CASRVTSILYNEQFF	TGTGCCAGTAGGGTCACCAGTATACTTTACAATGAGCAGTTCTTC
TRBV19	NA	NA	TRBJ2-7	CASSIVDGSSYEQYF	TGTGCCAGTAGTATCGTCGACGGGAGCTCCTACGAGCAGTACTTC
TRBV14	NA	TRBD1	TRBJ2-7	CASSSRGTGPYEQYF	TGTGCCAGCAGCTCCCGGGGGACAGGGCCCTACGAGCAGTACTTC
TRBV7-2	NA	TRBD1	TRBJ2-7	CASGRRYGQGNAYEQYF	TGTGCCAGCGGCAGACGATACGGACAGGGTAATGCCTACGAGCAGTACTTC
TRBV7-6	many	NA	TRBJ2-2	CASSLNEGTGELFF	TGTGCCAGCAGCTTAAATGAGGGCACCGGGGAGCTGTTTTTT
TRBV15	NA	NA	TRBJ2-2	CATTTSSGELFF	TGTGCCACCACAACTAGCTCCGGGGAGCTGTTTTTT
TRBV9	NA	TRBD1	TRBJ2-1	CASSPTPGTGLDEQFF	TGTGCCAGCAGCCCCACCCCCGGGACAGGTCTCGATGAGCAGTTCTTC
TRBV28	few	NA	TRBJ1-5	CASSPGGEDQPQHF	TGTGCCAGCAGTCCGGGGGGCGAGGATCAGCCCCAGCATTTT
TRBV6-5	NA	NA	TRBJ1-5	CASGDTRAGHSNQPQHF	TGTGCCAGCGGAGACACGCGGGCAGGCCATAGCAATCAGCCCCAGCATTTT
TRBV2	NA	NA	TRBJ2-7	CASTLARENEQYF	TGTGCCAGCACGCTAGCGAGAGAGAACGAGCAGTACTTC
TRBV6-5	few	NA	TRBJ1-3	CASSYGRILSGNTIYF	TGTGCCAGCAGTTACGGGAGGATTCTCTCTGGAAACACCATATATTTT
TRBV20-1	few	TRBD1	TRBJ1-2	CSARDHHRGVEGYTF	TGCAGTGCTAGAGACCACCACAGGGGAGTAGAGGGCTACACCTTC
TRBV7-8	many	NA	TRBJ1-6	CASSSHPKGGNNSPLHF	TGTGCCAGCAGCTCCCACCCTAAGGGGGGGAACAATTCACCCCTCCACTTT
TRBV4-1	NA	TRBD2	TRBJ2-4	CASSQERDEQNIQYF	TGTGCCAGCAGCCAAGAGCGGGACGAACAAAACATTCAGTACTTC
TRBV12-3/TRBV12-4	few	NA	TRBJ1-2	CASSLIAGYGYTF	TGTGCCAGCAGTTTAATCGCAGGGTATGGCTACACCTTC
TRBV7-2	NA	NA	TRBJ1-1	CSSSPWGGTEDFF	TGTTCCAGCAGCCCCTGGGGCGGCACTGAAGATTTCTTT
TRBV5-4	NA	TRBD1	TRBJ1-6	CASSPVPGQASGDSPLHF	TGTGCCAGCAGCCCCGTCCCGGGACAGGCCAGTGGAGATTCACCCCTCCACTTT